Detailed here is one T cell receptor (beta chain). Its antigen is unidentified. The sample originates from a study of shared clonotypes between healthy human individuals. Method: immunoSEQ multiplex PCR; TCRdb's copy keeps in-frame clones and lacks some. Here the sample spans 550,000 to 700,000 clones, more than 70% being singletons. Overall study results and limits: In this cohort, only blood was sampled, and tissue repertoires likely differ. Among a few donors, approximately 5% of naive CD4 clonotypes were found in common. Measured sharing among donors was expected to vary with sequencing depth.

This CDR3 has 15 amino acids. The V end lost 0 bases, the J end lost 6 bases, and 11 bases lay between the germline ends. Germline lookup yields CDR1 SGHAT and CDR2 FQNNGV. The sample consisted of memory CD4+ T cells sorted from blood. Subset meaning: CD45RA-negative fraction. The V call is TRBV11-2, the J call TRBJ2-2; D may be TRBD2 (5 bases). This receptor was obtained from a woman aged 25 to 39 in good health. The CDR3 reads CASSLDYEGSGELFF. Written as DNA, the CDR3 is TGTGCCAGCAGCTTAGATTACGAGGGATCCGGGGAGCTGTTTTTT.